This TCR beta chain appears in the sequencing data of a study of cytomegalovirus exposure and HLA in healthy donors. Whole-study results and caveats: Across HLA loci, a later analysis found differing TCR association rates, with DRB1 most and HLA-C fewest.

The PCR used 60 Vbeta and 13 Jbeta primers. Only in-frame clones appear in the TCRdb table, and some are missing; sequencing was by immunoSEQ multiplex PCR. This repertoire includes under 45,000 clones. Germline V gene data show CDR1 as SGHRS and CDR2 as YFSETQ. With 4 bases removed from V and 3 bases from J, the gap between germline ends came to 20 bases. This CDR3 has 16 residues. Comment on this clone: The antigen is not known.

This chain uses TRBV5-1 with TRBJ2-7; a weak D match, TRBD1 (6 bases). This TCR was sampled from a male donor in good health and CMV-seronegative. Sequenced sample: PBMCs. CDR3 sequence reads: CASSVYSGTPSYEQYF. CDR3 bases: TGCGCCAGCAGCGTCTACTCCGGGACACCGAGCTACGAGCAGTACTTC.